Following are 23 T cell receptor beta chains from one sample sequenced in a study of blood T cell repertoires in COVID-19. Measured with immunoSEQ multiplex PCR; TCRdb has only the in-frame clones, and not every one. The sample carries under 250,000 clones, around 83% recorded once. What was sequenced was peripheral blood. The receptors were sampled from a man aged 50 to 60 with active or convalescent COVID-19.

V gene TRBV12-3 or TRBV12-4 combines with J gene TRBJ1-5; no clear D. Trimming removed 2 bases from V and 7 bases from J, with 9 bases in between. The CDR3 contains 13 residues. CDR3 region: CASSLSALQPQHF. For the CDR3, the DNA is TGTGCCAGCAGTTTATCTGCGTTACAGCCCCAGCATTTT.

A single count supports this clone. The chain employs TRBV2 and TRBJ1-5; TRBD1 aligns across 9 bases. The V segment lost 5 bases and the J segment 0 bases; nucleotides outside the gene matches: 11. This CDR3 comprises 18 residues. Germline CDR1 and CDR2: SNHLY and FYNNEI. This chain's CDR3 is CASSSHRGRPDSNQPQHF. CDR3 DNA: TGTGCCAGCAGTTCGCACAGGGGGCGTCCCGATAGCAATCAGCCCCAGCATTTT.

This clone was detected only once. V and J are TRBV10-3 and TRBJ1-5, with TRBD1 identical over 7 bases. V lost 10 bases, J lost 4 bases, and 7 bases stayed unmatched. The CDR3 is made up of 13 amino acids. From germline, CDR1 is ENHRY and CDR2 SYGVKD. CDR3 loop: CASLQGLNQPQHF. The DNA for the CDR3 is TGTGCCAGCTTACAGGGGCTAAATCAGCCCCAGCATTTT.

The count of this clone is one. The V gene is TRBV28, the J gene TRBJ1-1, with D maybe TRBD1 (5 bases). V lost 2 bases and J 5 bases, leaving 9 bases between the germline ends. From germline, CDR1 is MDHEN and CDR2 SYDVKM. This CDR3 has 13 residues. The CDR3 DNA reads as TGTGCCAGCAGTTTAGGCGGGGCTACTGAAGCTTTCTTT. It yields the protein CASSLGGATEAFF.

In DNA form, the CDR3 reads TGTGCCAGCAGCGGGGGACAGGGGGGAGCTAACTATGGCTACACCTTC. It is translated as CASSGGQGGANYGYTF. The chain recombines TRBV9 with TRBJ1-2, with 11 bases lining up with TRBD1. With 3 bases clipped from V and 0 bases from J, the junction kept 4 bases outside the gene matches. CDR3 length: 16 residues. Germline CDR1 and CDR2: SGDLS and YYNGEE.

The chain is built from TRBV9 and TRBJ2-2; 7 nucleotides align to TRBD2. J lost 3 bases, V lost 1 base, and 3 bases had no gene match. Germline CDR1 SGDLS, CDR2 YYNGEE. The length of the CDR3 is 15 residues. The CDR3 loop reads CASSVLGRDTGELFF. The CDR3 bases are TGTGCCAGCAGCGTACTAGGGAGGGACACCGGGGAGCTGTTTTTT.

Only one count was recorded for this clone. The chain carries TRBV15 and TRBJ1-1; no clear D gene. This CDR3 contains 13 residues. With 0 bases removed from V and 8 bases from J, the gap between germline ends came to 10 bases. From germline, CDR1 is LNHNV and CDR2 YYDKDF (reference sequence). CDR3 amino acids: CATSRDRPQEAFF. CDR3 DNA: TGTGCCACCAGCAGAGACAGGCCCCAAGAAGCTTTCTTT.

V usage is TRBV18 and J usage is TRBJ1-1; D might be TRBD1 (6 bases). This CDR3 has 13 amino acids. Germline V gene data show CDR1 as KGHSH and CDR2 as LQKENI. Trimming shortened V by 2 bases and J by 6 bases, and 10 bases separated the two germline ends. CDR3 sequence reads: CASSPGGASEAFF. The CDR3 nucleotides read TGTGCCAGCTCACCAGGGGGGGCTTCTGAAGCTTTCTTT.

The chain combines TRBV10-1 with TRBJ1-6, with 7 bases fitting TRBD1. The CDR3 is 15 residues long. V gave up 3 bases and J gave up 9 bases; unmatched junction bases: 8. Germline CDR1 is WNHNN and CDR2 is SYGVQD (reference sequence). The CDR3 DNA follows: TGCGCCAGCAGTGACCGGACAGGAGGTGGTTCACCCCTCCACTTT. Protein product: CASSDRTGGGSPLHF.

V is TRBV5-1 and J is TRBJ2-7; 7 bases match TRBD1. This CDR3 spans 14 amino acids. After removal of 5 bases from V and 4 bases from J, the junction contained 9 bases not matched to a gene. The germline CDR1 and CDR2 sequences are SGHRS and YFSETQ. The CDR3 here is CASRPRDSLYEQYF. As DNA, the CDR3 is TGCGCCAGCAGACCCCGGGACAGTCTTTACGAGCAGTACTTC.

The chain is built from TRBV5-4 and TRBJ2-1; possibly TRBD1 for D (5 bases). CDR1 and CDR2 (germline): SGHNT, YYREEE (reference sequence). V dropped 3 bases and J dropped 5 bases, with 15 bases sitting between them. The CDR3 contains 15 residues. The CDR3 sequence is CASSSDTLVNNEQFF. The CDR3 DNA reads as TGTGCCAGCAGCTCGGACACACTGGTCAACAATGAGCAGTTCTTC.

CDR3 region: CASKGVAGSGELFF. DNA of the CDR3: TGTGCCAGTAAGGGGGTAGCGGGGTCCGGGGAGCTGTTTTTT. This chain links TRBV19 with TRBJ2-2; 8 bases match TRBD2. The CDR3 contains 14 residues. Germline CDR1 reads LNHDA; CDR2 reads SQIVND (reference sequence). The J segment lost 6 bases and the V segment lost 7 bases, leaving 7 bases of the junction unmatched.

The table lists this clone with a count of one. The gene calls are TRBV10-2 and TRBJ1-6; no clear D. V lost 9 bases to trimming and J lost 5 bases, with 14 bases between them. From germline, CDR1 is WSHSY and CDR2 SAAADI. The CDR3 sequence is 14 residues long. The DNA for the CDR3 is TGCGCCAGTAAAACAAAGGGAGATAATTCACCCCTCCACTTT. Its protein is CASKTKGDNSPLHF.

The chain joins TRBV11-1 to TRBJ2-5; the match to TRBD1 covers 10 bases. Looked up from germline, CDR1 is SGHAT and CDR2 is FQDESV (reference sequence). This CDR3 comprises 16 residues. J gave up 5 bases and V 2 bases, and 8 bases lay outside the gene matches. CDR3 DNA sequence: TGTGCCAGCAGCTTAAGCAGGACAGGGGGATCGGAGACCCAGTACTTC. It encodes CASSLSRTGGSETQYF.

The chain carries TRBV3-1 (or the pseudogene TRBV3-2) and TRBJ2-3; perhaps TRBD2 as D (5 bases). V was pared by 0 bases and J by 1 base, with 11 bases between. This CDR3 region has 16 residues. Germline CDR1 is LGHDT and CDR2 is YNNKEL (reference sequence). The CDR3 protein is CASSQDATRGTDTQYF. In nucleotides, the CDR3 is TGTGCCAGCAGCCAAGACGCCACTAGGGGCACAGATACGCAGTATTTT.

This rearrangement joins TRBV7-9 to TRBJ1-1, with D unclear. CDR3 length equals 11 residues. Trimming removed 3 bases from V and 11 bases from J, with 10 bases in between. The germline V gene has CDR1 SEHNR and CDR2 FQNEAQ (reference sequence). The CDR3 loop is CASSLDGVAFF. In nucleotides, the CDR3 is TGTGCCAGCAGCTTGGACGGGGTTGCTTTCTTT.

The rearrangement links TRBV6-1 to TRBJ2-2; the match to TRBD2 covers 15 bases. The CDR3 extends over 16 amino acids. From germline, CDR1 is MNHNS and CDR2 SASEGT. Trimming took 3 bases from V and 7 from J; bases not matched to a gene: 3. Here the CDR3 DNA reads TGTGCCAGCAGTGAGGGACTAGCGGGAGGTATCGGGGAGCTGTTTTTT. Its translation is CASSEGLAGGIGELFF.

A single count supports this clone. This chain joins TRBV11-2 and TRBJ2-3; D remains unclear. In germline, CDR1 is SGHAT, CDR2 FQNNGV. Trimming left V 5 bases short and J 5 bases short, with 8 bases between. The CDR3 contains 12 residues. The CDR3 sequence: CASSLSGDTQYF. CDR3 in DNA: TGTGCCAGCAGCCTGTCGGGAGATACGCAGTATTTT.

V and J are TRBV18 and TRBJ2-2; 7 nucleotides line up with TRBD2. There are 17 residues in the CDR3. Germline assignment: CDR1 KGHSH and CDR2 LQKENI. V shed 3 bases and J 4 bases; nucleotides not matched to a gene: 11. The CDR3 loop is CASSPFGGRRVTGELFF. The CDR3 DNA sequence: TGTGCCAGCTCACCGTTTGGCGGGAGAAGGGTCACCGGGGAGCTGTTTTTT.

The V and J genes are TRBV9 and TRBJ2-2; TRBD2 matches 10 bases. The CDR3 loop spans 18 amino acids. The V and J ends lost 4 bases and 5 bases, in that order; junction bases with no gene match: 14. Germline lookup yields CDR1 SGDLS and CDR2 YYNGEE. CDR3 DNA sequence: TGTGCCAGCAGCCCACCAGCGGGGGGGAAGGGAAGGACCGGGGAGCTGTTTTTT. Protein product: CASSPPAGGKGRTGELFF.

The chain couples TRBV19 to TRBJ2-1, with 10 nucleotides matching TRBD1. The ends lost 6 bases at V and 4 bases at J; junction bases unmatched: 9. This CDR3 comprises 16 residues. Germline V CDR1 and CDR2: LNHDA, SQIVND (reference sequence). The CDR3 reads CASRLAGTGVYNEQFF. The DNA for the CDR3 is TGTGCCAGTAGACTTGCCGGGACAGGGGTTTACAATGAGCAGTTCTTC.

The CDR3 spells CAISESKLPPYEQYF. The CDR3 nucleotides read TGTGCCATCAGTGAGTCTAAACTACCACCTTACGAGCAGTACTTC. The chain carries TRBV10-3 and TRBJ2-7, with D unresolved. Trimming removed 0 bases from V and 4 bases from J, with 13 bases in between. The CDR3 totals 15 residues. Looked up from germline, CDR1 is ENHRY and CDR2 is SYGVKD.

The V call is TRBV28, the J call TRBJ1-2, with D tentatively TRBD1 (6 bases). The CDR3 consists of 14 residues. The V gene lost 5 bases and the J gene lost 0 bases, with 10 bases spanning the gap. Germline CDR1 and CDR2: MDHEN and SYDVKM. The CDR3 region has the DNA TGTGCCAGCAGTCAGACAGGTCCTAACTATGGCTACACCTTC. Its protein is CASSQTGPNYGYTF.